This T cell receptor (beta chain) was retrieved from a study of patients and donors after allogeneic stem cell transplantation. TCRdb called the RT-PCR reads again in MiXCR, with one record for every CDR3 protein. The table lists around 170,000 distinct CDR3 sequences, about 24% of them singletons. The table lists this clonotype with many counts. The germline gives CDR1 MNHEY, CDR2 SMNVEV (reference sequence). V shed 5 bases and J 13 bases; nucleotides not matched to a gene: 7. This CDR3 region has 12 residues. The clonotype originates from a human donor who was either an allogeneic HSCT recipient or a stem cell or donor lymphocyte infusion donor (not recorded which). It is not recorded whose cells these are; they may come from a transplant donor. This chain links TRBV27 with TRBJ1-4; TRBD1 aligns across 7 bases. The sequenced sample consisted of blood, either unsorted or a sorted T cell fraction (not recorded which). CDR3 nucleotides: TGTGCCAGCAGTCCTATACAGGGGATACTGTTTTTT. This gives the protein CASSPIQGILFF.